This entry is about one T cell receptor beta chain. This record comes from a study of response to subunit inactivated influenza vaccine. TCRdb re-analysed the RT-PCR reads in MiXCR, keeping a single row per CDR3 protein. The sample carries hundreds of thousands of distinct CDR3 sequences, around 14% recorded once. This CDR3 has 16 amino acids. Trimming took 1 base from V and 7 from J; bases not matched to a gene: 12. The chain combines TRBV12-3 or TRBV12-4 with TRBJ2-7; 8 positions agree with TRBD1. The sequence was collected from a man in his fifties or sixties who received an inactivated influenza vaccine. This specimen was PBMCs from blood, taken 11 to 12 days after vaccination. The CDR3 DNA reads TGTGCCAGCAGTTTAGTGGGGGACAGGAACCGGAGGGAGCAGTACTTC. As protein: CASSLVGDRNRREQYF.